These T cell receptor beta chains were read from a single sample in a study of T-cell reconstitution after alpha-beta-depleted transplantation in children. TCRdb reprocessed the PCR reads via MiXCR and lists one record per CDR3 protein. The sample lists fewer than 700,000 distinct CDR3 sequences, more than 20% occurring once. The sample here was PBMCs, mostly from graft donor cells, taken 360 days after TCRalphabeta/CD19-depleted stem cell transplant. These receptors all come from a boy less than two years old who had a stem cell transplant for acute myeloid leukemia, so the T cells may come from the graft donor. Each CDR3 is given with its conserved first and last residue. The order of the fields is D gene, J gene, clone size, V gene, CDR3 DNA, CDR3 protein. D genes are given only for firm matches. Not all rows give a size; the values are once, few, many and, for expanded clones, a class.

- TRBJ1-4 few TRBV6-5 TGTGCCAGCAGTTACTCTGGCCTAGGCATCGAATCCGAAAAACTGTTTTTT CASSYSGLGIESEKLFF
TRBD2 TRBJ2-3 - TRBV11-2 TGTGCCAGCAGCCCCCTGGGCGGAGCGGGGGGCCCTCCAGATACGCAGTATTTT CASSPLGGAGGPPDTQYF
- TRBJ2-1 - TRBV10-3 TGTGCCATCAGTACGGTCCGACAGAGAAGCTCCTACAATGAGCAGTTCTTC CAISTVRQRSSYNEQFF
- TRBJ2-7 many TRBV12-3/TRBV12-4 TGTGCCAGCAGTTTTGGTCAGGCGTACTACGAGCAGTACTTC CASSFGQAYYEQYF
- TRBJ2-3 many TRBV29-1 TGCAGCGCTGGGGACGGGACCGCAGCCCCAGATACGCAGTATTTT CSAGDGTAAPDTQYF
TRBD2 TRBJ2-1 - TRBV6-2/TRBV6-3 TGTGCCAGCAGTCCTCCGCTAGGGCGGAGCGGGGGGGCCGAGTACAATGAGCAGTTCTTC CASSPPLGRSGGAEYNEQFF
- TRBJ1-1 many TRBV6-6 TGTGCCAGCAGTTACCCTAGAGGGCCTGAAGCTTTCTTT CASSYPRGPEAFF
TRBD2 TRBJ2-1 - TRBV7-9 TGTGCCAGCAGGTTAGAGCGGGGGAGGAGCTCCTACAATGAGCAGTTCTTC CASRLERGRSSYNEQFF
- TRBJ2-7 - TRBV7-2 TGTGCCAGCAGCTTATCCCCAGGGAGCTCCTACGAGCAGTACTTC CASSLSPGSSYEQYF
- TRBJ2-4 few TRBV20-1 TGCAGTGCGACCATCCTCGGGGCCCCCAAAAACATTCAGTACTTC CSATILGAPKNIQYF
TRBD2 TRBJ2-5 few TRBV20-1 TGCAGTGCTAGTCTGGCGGGGGGGACTAAAGAGACCCAGTACTTC CSASLAGGTKETQYF
TRBD1 TRBJ2-7 few TRBV6-1 TGTGCCAGCAGCCCACTCCAGGGGGCAGTTTCCTACGAGCAGTACTTC CASSPLQGAVSYEQYF
TRBD1 TRBJ2-3 - TRBV6-1 TGTGCCAGCAGGGGACAGGGGGCATCAGATACGCAGTATTTT CASRGQGASDTQYF
- TRBJ1-2 few TRBV5-1 TGCGCCAGCAGCTTGGGTAGGGACTTCTATGGCTACACCTTC CASSLGRDFYGYTF
- TRBJ1-1 few TRBV6-5 TGTGCCAGCAGTTGGGGGGCGGGGGGCACTGAAGCTTTCTTT CASSWGAGGTEAFF
- TRBJ2-1 many TRBV12-3/TRBV12-4 TGTGCCAGCAGCGAATGGACAGCCTACAATGAGCAGTTCTTC CASSEWTAYNEQFF
- TRBJ2-6 - TRBV20-1 TGCAGTGCTAGATCTGGGGAAAGCTCTGGGGCCAACGTCCTGACTTTC CSARSGESSGANVLTF
- TRBJ2-2 many TRBV15 TGTGCCACCAGCAGAGGGGGCACCGGGGAGCTGTTTTTT CATSRGGTGELFF